The clone carrying this T cell receptor beta chain appeared a few times. A 5'RACE reaction primed in the constant segment made cDNA libraries of TCR alpha and TCR beta, and these carried sample barcodes and UMIs. TCRdb re-derived calls from the 5' RACE reads in MiXCR, one entry per CDR3 protein. The sample holds about 130,000 distinct CDR3 sequences, almost 25% seen once. The data belong to a study of T-cell memory formation after mild COVID-19. Looking at the study overall: Largely, TCR clusters stayed within a single donor.

This TCR was recovered from an adult woman who had mild COVID-19 (a few samples of this study predate the infection). Cell type and time point are not known. Input material: PBMCs or a T cell subset sorted from them (not recorded which).

The CDR3 loop reads CASSTLTGPLASSSTDTQYF. The CDR3 bases are TGTGCCAGCAGTACCCTTACGGGGCCACTGGCTAGCTCGAGCACAGATACGCAGTATTTT. The chain combines TRBV6-5 with TRBJ2-3; TRBD1 or TRBD2 may be the D gene (5 bases each). V was clipped by 5 bases and J by 0 bases, with 27 bases between them. The germline CDR1 and CDR2 sequences are MNHEY and SVGAGI. The CDR3 sequence is 20 residues long.